This T cell receptor (beta chain) derives from a study of cytomegalovirus exposure and HLA in healthy donors (dated by TCRdb to 2015 to 2018). Concerning the study at large: A later analysis indicated that the 110 or so validation repertoires were generated on the platform also employed for the approximately 700 repertoires of the first cohort. To predict cytomegalovirus infection status, the study brought together high-throughput TCR immunosequencing, statistical association of individual TCRs with disease status, and machine learning. A separate validation cohort of some 130 different subjects was used in addition to the approximately 610-subject first cohort. The aim of the study was to test whether cataloging public T cell receptors could identify signatures of past pathogen exposure.

Library prep was done by the immunoSEQ multiplex PCR assay. Concerning the study's data processing: To diagnose cytomegalovirus status from the catalog of TCR beta chain sequences, a statistical classification framework was built. TCRdb mirrors the immuneACCESS table, restricted to in-frame sequences. Some clones are absent from its copies; in checked studies, under half trace to an unresolved V gene, and the reason for the others is unknown. The V and J calls and the clone size are those of that table, but D and trimming were determined from the DNA. For this sample the table gives a few hundred thousand clones, of which around 90% were detected only once. Together, the top ten hold around 3.1% of the sample. CDR1 and CDR2 were assigned from the germline V gene as SQVTM and ANQGSEA. Relative to germline, V is missing 7 bases and J is missing 5 bases, with 11 bases of the junction outside any gene match. From cysteine to phenylalanine, the CDR3 is 14 amino acids long. Just the 42-base CDR3 DNA is kept, in frame starting at base 1.

About this clone: The specificity of this receptor is unknown. There are no base qualities to consult, and no much larger clone falls within one base.

Donors formed part of the validation cohort, which comprised 120 subjects and was distinct from the first cohort of some 700 subjects. General conclusions and limits of the study: Most TCR sequences were seen in very few donors, while some public TCRs were found in many individuals. The study gave a list of some 150 TCR beta chains associated with cytomegalovirus. According to the authors, the approach could potentially be generalized to other disease states and immunological phenotypes. Cytomegalovirus status was reported to be diagnosed by the classifier with high specificity and sensitivity in both the original and validation cohorts. Of the cluster scores, roughly 95% were above 0 in a later analysis, which found that TCRs clustered in the first cohort also tended to co-occur in the 120 validation repertoires. Three of the identified cytomegalovirus-associated TCR beta chains were confirmed in vitro to be specific for cytomegalovirus antigens. All 110 or so repertoires were used to score co-occurrence in the validation cohort in a later analysis, because that analysis had no HLA typing for the cohort.

Sequencing was performed on PBMCs. The sequence links TRBV29-1 to TRBJ2-5; 9 bases in between match TRBD1. The clonotype was recovered from a woman aged 25 to 39 in good health and CMV-seronegative. The sequenced DNA is TGCAGCGACGAAAGGGGACAGGGATTTGAGACCCAGTACTTC. It is translated as CSDERGQGFETQYF.